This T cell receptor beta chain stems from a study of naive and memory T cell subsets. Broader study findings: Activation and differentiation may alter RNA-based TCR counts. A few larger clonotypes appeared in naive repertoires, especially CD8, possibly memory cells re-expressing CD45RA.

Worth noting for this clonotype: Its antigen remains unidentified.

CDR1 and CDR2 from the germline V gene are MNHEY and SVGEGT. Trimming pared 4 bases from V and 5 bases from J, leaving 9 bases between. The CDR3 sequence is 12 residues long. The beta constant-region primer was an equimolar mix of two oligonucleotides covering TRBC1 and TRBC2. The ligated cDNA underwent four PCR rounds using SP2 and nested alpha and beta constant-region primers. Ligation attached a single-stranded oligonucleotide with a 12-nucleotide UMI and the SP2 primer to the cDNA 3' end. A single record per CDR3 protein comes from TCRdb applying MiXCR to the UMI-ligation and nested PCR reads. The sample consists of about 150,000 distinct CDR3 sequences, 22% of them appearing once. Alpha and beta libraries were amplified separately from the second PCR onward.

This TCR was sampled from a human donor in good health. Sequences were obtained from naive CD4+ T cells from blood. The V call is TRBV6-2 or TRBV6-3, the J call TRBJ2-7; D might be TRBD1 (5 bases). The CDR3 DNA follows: TGTGCCAGCAGTTCAGGGAACCACGAGCAGTACTTC. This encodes CASSSGNHEQYF.